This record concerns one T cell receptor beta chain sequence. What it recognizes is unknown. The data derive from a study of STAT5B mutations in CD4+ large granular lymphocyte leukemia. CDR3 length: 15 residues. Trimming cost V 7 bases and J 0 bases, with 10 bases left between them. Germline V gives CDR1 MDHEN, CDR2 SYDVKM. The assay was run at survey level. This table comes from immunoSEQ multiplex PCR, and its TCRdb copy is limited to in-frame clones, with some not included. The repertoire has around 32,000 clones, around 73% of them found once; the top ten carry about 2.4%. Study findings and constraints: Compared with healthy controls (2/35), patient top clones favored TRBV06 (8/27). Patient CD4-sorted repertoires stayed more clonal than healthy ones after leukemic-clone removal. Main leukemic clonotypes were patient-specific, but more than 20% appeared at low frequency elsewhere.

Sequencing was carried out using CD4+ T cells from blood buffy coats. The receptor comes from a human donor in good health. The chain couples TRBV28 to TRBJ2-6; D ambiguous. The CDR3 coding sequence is TGTGCCAGCATAGGCGGTAGCTCTGGGGCCAACGTCCTGACTTTC. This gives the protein CASIGGSSGANVLTF.